This T cell receptor (beta chain) was recorded in a study of CD8 T cells in Susac syndrome. With random hexamers, reverse transcription was performed on roughly 0.45 to 1 ug of RNA. TCRdb re-analysed the immunoSEQ multiplex PCR reads in MiXCR, keeping a single row per CDR3 protein. The sample records about 80,000 distinct CDR3 sequences, roughly 90% being singletons. The sequence was collected from a human donor with multiple sclerosis. Sequencing input: CD8+ T cells from PBMCs.

Written as DNA, the CDR3 is TGTGCCAGTAGTTTCGGCTGGTATGGTCCCCACGGGGAGCTGTTTTTT. Protein: CASSFGWYGPHGELFF. The rearrangement uses TRBV19 and TRBJ2-2; D remains unclear. This CDR3 has 16 amino acids. V gave up 5 bases and J gave up 7 bases, with 20 bases separating them. Looked up from germline, CDR1 is LNHDA and CDR2 is SQIVND (reference sequence).